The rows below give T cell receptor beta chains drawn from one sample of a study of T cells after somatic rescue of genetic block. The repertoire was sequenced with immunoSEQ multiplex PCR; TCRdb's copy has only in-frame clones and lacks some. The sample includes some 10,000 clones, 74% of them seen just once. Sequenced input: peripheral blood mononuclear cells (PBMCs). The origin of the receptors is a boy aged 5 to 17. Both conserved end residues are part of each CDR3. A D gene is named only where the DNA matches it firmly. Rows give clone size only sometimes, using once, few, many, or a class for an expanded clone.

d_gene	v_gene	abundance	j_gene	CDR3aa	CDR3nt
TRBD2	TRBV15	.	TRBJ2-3	CATSRGSGSGVDTQYF	TGTGCCACCAGCAGAGGTAGCGGGAGTGGAGTAGATACGCAGTATTTT
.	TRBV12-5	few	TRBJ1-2	CASGEQGKTYGYTF	TGTGCTAGTGGTGAGCAGGGAAAGACCTATGGCTACACCTTC
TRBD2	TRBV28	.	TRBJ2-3	CASSLGEAGSTDTQYF	TGTGCCAGCAGTTTAGGGGAAGCGGGGAGCACAGATACGCAGTATTTT
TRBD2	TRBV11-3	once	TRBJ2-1	CASSPTSGIYNEQFF	TGTGCCAGCAGCCCGACTAGCGGTATTTACAATGAGCAGTTCTTC
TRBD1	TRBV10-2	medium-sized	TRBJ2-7	CASSESMSGTGDEQYF	TGCGCCAGCAGTGAGTCGATGAGCGGGACAGGGGATGAGCAGTACTTC
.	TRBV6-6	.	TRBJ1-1	CASSYSSGGPTEAFF	TGTGCCAGCAGTTACTCCTCGGGGGGACCGACTGAAGCTTTCTTT
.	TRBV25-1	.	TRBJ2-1	CASRSSGARDFGEQFF	TGTGCCAGCAGGTCTTCGGGGGCGCGGGATTTCGGGGAGCAGTTCTTC
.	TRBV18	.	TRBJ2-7	CASSPQGAGSGSYEQYF	TGTGCCAGCTCACCACAGGGGGCTGGTAGCGGCTCCTACGAGCAGTACTTC
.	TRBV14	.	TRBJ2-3	CASSQEATRTDTQYF	TGTGCCAGCAGCCAAGAAGCGACACGCACAGATACGCAGTATTTT
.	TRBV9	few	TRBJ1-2	CASSVGRTRVYGYTF	TGTGCCAGCAGCGTAGGGCGCACCAGGGTCTATGGCTACACCTTC
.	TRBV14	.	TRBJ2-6	CASSQAPDFGVLTF	TGTGCCAGCAGCCAAGCCCCCGACTTCGGGGTCCTGACTTTC
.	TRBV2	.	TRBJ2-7	CASRRQTGTPTYEQYF	TGTGCCAGCAGGAGACAAACCGGGACACCGACCTACGAGCAGTACTTC
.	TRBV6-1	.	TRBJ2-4	CASSTGGENIQYF	TGTGCCAGCAGTACCGGCGGAGAAAACATTCAGTACTTC
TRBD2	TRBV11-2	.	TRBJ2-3	CASSRAAGGGEPRDTQYF	TGTGCCAGCAGCCGAGCTGCGGGCGGGGGGGAGCCACGGGATACGCAGTATTTT
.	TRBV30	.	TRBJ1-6	CAWSLPRDSPLHF	TGTGCCTGGAGTCTACCGCGGGATTCACCCCTCCACTTT
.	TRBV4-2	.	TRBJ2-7	CASSPRGSPGDEQYF	TGTGCCAGCAGCCCCCGGGGTTCGCCGGGGGACGAGCAGTACTTC
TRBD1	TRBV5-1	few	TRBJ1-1	CASSPRQGEDTEAFF	TGCGCCAGCAGCCCCCGACAGGGCGAAGACACTGAAGCTTTCTTT
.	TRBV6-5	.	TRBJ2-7	CASTLGFSYEQYF	TGTGCCAGCACCTTGGGGTTCTCCTACGAGCAGTACTTC
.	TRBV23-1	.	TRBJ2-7	CASSRLDSSYEQYF	TGCGCCAGCAGTCGTTTGGACAGCTCCTACGAGCAGTACTTC
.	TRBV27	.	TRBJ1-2	CASSPIPGFYGYTF	TGTGCCAGCAGTCCGATTCCAGGGTTCTATGGCTACACCTTC
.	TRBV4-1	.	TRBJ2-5	CASSPLGGETQYF	TGCGCCAGCAGCCCTTTGGGCGGGGAGACCCAGTACTTC
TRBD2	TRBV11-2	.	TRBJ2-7	CASSLQREGLGEQYF	TGTGCCAGCAGCCTCCAGCGGGAGGGCCTAGGGGAGCAGTACTTC
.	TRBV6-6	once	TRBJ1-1	CASSLPGPAGNTEAFF	TGTGCCAGCAGCCTTCCAGGGCCGGCCGGGAACACTGAAGCTTTCTTT
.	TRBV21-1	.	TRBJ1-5	CASSKTGGNQPQHF	TGTGCCAGCAGCAAGACAGGGGGCAATCAGCCCCAGCATTTT
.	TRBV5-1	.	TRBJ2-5	CASSFDPAETQYF	TGCGCCAGCAGCTTTGACCCGGCGGAGACCCAGTACTTC
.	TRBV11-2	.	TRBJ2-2	CASSLREQLANTGELFF	TGTGCCAGCAGCTTAAGGGAACAGCTCGCGAACACCGGGGAGCTGTTTTTT
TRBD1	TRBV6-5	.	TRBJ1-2	CASSLDRGDGYTF	TGTGCCAGCAGTTTGGACAGGGGGGATGGCTACACCTTC
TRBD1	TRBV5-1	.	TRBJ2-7	CASSSLQGGSYEQYF	TGCGCCAGCAGCTCCCTACAGGGGGGATCCTACGAGCAGTACTTC
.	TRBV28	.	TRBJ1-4	CASSFRVRREKLFF	TGTGCCAGCAGTTTTAGGGTTAGGCGCGAAAAACTGTTTTTT
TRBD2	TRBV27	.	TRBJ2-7	CASSLVPGLAGGEQYF	TGTGCCAGCAGTCTAGTCCCGGGACTAGCGGGAGGCGAGCAGTACTTC
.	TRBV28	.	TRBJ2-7	CASGTGLSSYEQYF	TGTGCCAGTGGAACGGGGCTCAGCTCCTACGAGCAGTACTTC
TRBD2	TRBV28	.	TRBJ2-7	CASISGTGASYEQYF	TGTGCCAGCATTAGCGGGACGGGAGCCTCCTACGAGCAGTACTTC
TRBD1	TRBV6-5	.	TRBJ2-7	CASSYQGGRSYEQYF	TGTGCCAGCAGTTACCAAGGGGGCCGCTCCTACGAGCAGTACTTC
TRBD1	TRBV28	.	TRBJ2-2	CASSLDYGQGGTGELFF	TGTGCCAGCAGTTTAGATTACGGACAGGGAGGCACCGGGGAGCTGTTTTTT
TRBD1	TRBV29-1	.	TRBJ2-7	CSVGTVYEQYF	TGCAGCGTCGGGACAGTCTACGAGCAGTACTTC
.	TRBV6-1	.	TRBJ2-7	CASMLYRNSYEQYF	TGTGCCAGCATGTTGTACAGGAACTCCTACGAGCAGTACTTC
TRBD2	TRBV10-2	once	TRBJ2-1	CASWGEAGGQVEQFF	TGCGCCAGCTGGGGGGAAGCGGGGGGGCAGGTTGAGCAGTTCTTC
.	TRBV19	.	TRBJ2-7	CASNPSPGSGEQYF	TGTGCCAGTAACCCGTCCCCAGGGAGTGGGGAGCAGTACTTC
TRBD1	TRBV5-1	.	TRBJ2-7	CASSLEGTVLSYEQYF	TGCGCCAGCAGCTTAGAAGGGACAGTCCTTTCCTACGAGCAGTACTTC
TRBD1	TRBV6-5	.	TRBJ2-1	CASSYSPGQGYNEQFF	TGTGCCAGCAGTTACTCGCCGGGACAGGGGTACAATGAGCAGTTCTTC